This entry is about one T cell receptor (beta chain). The CDR3 length is 12 residues. Trimming shortened V by 10 bases and J by 7 bases, and 13 bases separated the two germline ends. Germline CDR1 reads MNHEY; CDR2 reads SMNVEV (reference sequence). Building of the TCR beta libraries involved iRepertoire HTBI primers and Arm-PCR of CDR3 regions. TCRdb used MiXCR to reprocess the multiplex PCR reads, holding one entry per CDR3 protein. The sample yields 250,000 or so distinct CDR3 sequences, more than 15% seen once. This sample was taken from a study of regulatory T cells in long-lasting Graves disease. Described time point: newly diagnosed GD, antithyroid drugs for less than 3 months. Researchers made the TCR library from RNA that was extracted from PBMCs. This sample was also put to use in a study of T cells in Graves' hyperthyroidism and ophthalmopathy. From that second work: Ophthalmopathy onset followed model prediction by a median around 6.9 months.

The V call is TRBV27, the J call TRBJ2-2; D possibly corresponds to TRBD2 (7 bases). The sequence came from a woman aged 30 to 39 with Graves disease. The sequencing used peripheral blood mononuclear cells (PBMCs), collected at new diagnosis, from a patient treated with antithyroid drugs. Here the CDR3 DNA reads TGTGCCATCGGGGGGCCGCACGGGGAGCTGTTTTTT. This codes for CAIGGPHGELFF.